This TCR beta chain was identified in a study of blood T cell repertoires in COVID-19. Sequencing used immunoSEQ multiplex PCR; TCRdb keeps in-frame clones, though not all of them. In the table there are about 260,000 clones, around 80% of which are singletons. This CDR3 comprises 12 residues. Germline CDR1 GTSNPN, CDR2 SVGIG (reference sequence). The trim removed 1 base at V and 5 bases at J, leaving 1 base unmatched. V usage is TRBV30 and J usage is TRBJ2-5, with 7 positions matching TRBD2. The source material was peripheral blood. The origin of this receptor is a man aged 55 to 70 with acute or convalescent COVID-19. Here the CDR3 reads CAWSGEGETQYF. The CDR3 nucleotides read TGTGCCTGGAGTGGGGAGGGCGAGACCCAGTACTTC.